The 29 T cell receptor beta chains listed next were all sequenced from one sample in a study of identical twins. Via MiXCR, TCRdb re-called the 5' RACE reads, giving one row per CDR3 protein. Among 500,000 to 700,000 distinct CDR3 sequences listed, 7.1% were seen once. These data were also reused for a study on yellow fever vaccine responses in identical twins.

The sample comprised PBMCs. The source of these receptors is a woman under 30 in good health.

V gene TRBV28 combines with J gene TRBJ1-4; 9 bases are shared with TRBD1. The CDR3 has 17 residues. The V and J ends lost 6 bases and 4 bases, in that order; junction bases with no gene match: 12. CDR1 and CDR2 (germline): MDHEN, SYDVKM. The chain's CDR3 is CASSPEGGTGRNEKLFF. The CDR3, as DNA: TGTGCCAGCAGCCCCGAGGGGGGGACAGGGCGTAATGAAAAACTGTTTTTT.

The chain employs TRBV7-7 and TRBJ2-7; 8 bases match TRBD1. V lost 4 bases and J lost 2; bases outside the gene matches: 7. This CDR3 spans 15 amino acids. The germline V gene has CDR1 SSHAT and CDR2 FNYEAQ (reference sequence). CDR3 loop: CASSYRQGIAYEQYF. The CDR3 DNA sequence: TGTGCCAGCAGCTATCGACAGGGGATTGCCTACGAGCAGTACTTC.

This clonotype was recorded a few times. This sequence joins TRBV28 and TRBJ2-1; the match to TRBD2 covers 9 bases. V shed 7 bases, J shed 4 bases, and the junction held 8 bases outside the gene matches. Germline CDR1 reads MDHEN; CDR2 reads SYDVKM. The CDR3 extends over 15 amino acids. This chain's CDR3 is CASKRVAGVYNEQFF. CDR3 DNA: TGTGCCAGCAAAAGAGTAGCGGGAGTGTACAATGAGCAGTTCTTC.

The genes are TRBV11-2 and TRBJ2-3; D may be TRBD1 or TRBD2 (5 bases each). The CDR3 sequence is 14 residues long. The germline CDR1 and CDR2 sequences are SGHAT and FQNNGV. V was shortened by 5 bases and J by 6 bases, with 15 bases between the two germline ends. The chain's CDR3 is CASSRDGLRDTQYF. The CDR3 DNA is TGTGCCAGCAGCAGGGACGGTCTGAGGGATACGCAGTATTTT.

The chain recombines TRBV20-1 with TRBJ2-1; D is undetermined. There are 12 residues in the CDR3. The germline V gene encodes CDR1 DFQATT and CDR2 SNEGSKA (reference sequence). The V gene lost 4 bases and the J gene lost 8 bases, with 12 bases spanning the gap. The CDR3 DNA reads TGCAGTGCTAACATGAGAGAACATGAGCAGTTCTTC. Protein sequence: CSANMREHEQFF.

The CDR3 sequence: CASSIEFNQPQHF. CDR3 coding DNA: TGTGCCAGCTCAATCGAGTTCAATCAGCCCCAGCATTTT. J is TRBJ1-5 and V is TRBV18; no clear D gene. The V gene's germline CDR1 is KGHSH and CDR2 LQKENI. The V end lost 5 bases, the J end lost 3 bases, and 8 bases lay between the germline ends. The length of the CDR3 is 13 residues.

Many counts were recorded for this clonotype. This chain links TRBV2 with TRBJ2-1, with TRBD2 as a possible D gene (6 bases). Germline loops: CDR1 SNHLY, CDR2 FYNNEI. There are 12 residues in the CDR3. Trimming shortened V by 5 bases and J by 15 bases, and 17 bases separated the two germline ends. DNA of the CDR3: TGTGCCAGCAGTAGGGACTCCCTAGGGAGGTTCTTC. This gives the protein CASSRDSLGRFF.

At least ten counts were recorded for this clonotype. The rearrangement joins TRBV20-1 to TRBJ2-1; TRBD2 agrees at 9 bases. J was trimmed by 13 bases and V by 1 base; bases with no gene match: 11. Germline V lookup: CDR1 DFQATT, CDR2 SNEGSKA (reference sequence). This CDR3 is built from 14 residues. CDR3 bases: TGCAGTGCTAGAGCCGCCCTGGAGCGGGAGGTTCAGTTCTTC. Amino acid sequence: CSARAALEREVQFF.

Many counts were recorded for this clonotype. V gene TRBV12-3 or TRBV12-4 combines with J gene TRBJ2-6, with 7 bases identical to TRBD1. CDR3 length: 15 amino acids. V gave up 6 bases and J gave up 1 base; unmatched junction bases: 3. CDR3 sequence (DNA): TGTGCCAGCAGCTTACAGGGGTCTGGGGCCAACGTCCTGACTTTC. The encoded protein is CASSLQGSGANVLTF.

This clonotype has only a few counts. This chain's CDR3 is CASRTPTSGIQPTLTDTQYF. The DNA of the CDR3 is TGTGCCAGCAGAACACCGACTAGCGGGATCCAACCTACCCTCACAGATACGCAGTATTTT. The J gene is TRBJ2-3, the V gene TRBV28; TRBD2 matches 11 bases. The CDR3 length is 20 residues. Germline V gene lookup returns CDR1 MDHEN and CDR2 SYDVKM. Germline trimming cut 6 bases from V and 2 bases from J; bases unmatched to any gene: 19.

This clonotype was seen at least ten times. This rearrangement joins TRBV3-1 to TRBJ2-5; TRBD2 matches at 9 bases. Trimming cost V 5 bases and J 4 bases; bases outside gene matches: 8. In germline, CDR1 is LGHDT, CDR2 YNNKEL (reference sequence). This CDR3 comprises 15 residues. This CDR3 is CASSDSGGRAETQYF. The CDR3 DNA reads TGTGCCAGCAGCGATAGCGGGGGTAGGGCAGAGACCCAGTACTTC.

The chain couples TRBV6-4 to TRBJ2-7; D is perhaps TRBD1 (6 bases). Germline CDR1 and CDR2: MRHNA and SNTAGT. The CDR3 consists of 14 residues. The V gene lost 8 bases and the J gene lost 0 bases, with 14 bases spanning the gap. CDR3 amino acids: CASLTGPSSYEQYF. CDR3 bases: TGTGCCAGCCTAACAGGGCCAAGCTCCTACGAGCAGTACTTC.

This chain uses TRBV10-3 with TRBJ2-1; 7 bases line up with TRBD2. The V segment lost 4 bases and the J segment 6 bases; nucleotides outside the gene matches: 15. The CDR3 consists of 17 residues. Germline V gives CDR1 ENHRY, CDR2 SYGVKD. The CDR3 spells CAISVRLAPFYSNEQFF. CDR3 coding DNA: TGTGCCATCAGTGTCCGACTAGCCCCTTTTTACAGCAATGAGCAGTTCTTC.

The V and J genes are TRBV5-6 and TRBJ2-4; D is undetermined. The CDR3 length is 12 residues. Per germline, CDR1 SGHDT and CDR2 YYEEEE. Trimming pared 3 bases from V and 7 bases from J, leaving 8 bases between. CDR3 sequence: CASSSVGNIQYF. The CDR3 coding sequence is TGTGCCAGCAGCTCTGTGGGTAACATTCAGTACTTC.

There are many counts of this clonotype. V gene TRBV5-1 combines with J gene TRBJ1-1, with 7 bases identical to TRBD1. CDR1 and CDR2 from the germline V gene are SGHRS and YFSETQ. This CDR3 contains 17 residues. Losses at the gene ends were 2 bases for V and 0 bases for J; bases not matched to a gene: 10. This CDR3 is CASSFEGAHTLNTEAFF. DNA for the CDR3: TGCGCCAGCAGCTTTGAGGGGGCCCACACCCTGAACACTGAAGCTTTCTTT.

This clonotype was found a few times. The chain recombines TRBV6-1 with TRBJ2-3, with TRBD1 matching 7 bases. V lost 5 bases to trimming and J lost 2 bases; unmatched junction nucleotides: 16. There are 18 residues in the CDR3. Germline values: CDR1 MNHNS, CDR2 SASEGT. The CDR3 bases are TGTGCCAGCAGTCCGCGAGCCATTTTAACAGGGGCCACAGATACGCAGTATTTT. This codes for CASSPRAILTGATDTQYF.

This chain joins TRBV20-1 and TRBJ1-3; possibly TRBD1 for D (5 bases). V shed 3 bases and J shed 3 bases, with 6 bases lying between them. Germline V CDR1 and CDR2: DFQATT, SNEGSKA (reference sequence). This CDR3 is 12 amino acids long. The CDR3 loop reads CSARDIGNTIYF. The CDR3 DNA reads as TGCAGTGCTAGGGACATTGGAAACACCATATATTTT.

The chain carries TRBV14 and TRBJ2-7; 10 bases line up with TRBD2. Looked up from germline, CDR1 is SGHDN and CDR2 is FVKESK. V gave up 0 bases and J gave up 2 bases; unmatched junction bases: 7. This CDR3 is 17 amino acids long. The CDR3 coding sequence is TGTGCCAGCAGCCAAGATGGGTGGACTAGCGGACCCTACGAGCAGTACTTC. Protein: CASSQDGWTSGPYEQYF.

This chain uses TRBV24-1 with TRBJ2-1, with a weak D call TRBD2 (7 bases). Germline assignment: CDR1 KGHDR and CDR2 SFDVKD. The CDR3 loop spans 18 amino acids. Trimming stripped 4 bases from V and 8 bases from J, with 26 bases between. This CDR3 reads CATSETRVRGRGGYEQFF. The CDR3 nucleotides are TGTGCCACCAGTGAGACCCGGGTCAGGGGCCGCGGGGGATATGAGCAGTTCTTC.

J is TRBJ2-4 and V is TRBV2, with D perhaps matching TRBD1 (5 bases). Germline assignment: CDR1 SNHLY and CDR2 FYNNEI. Deletions cut 6 bases from V and 0 bases from J, with 12 bases between. The length of the CDR3 is 15 residues. CDR3 bases: TGTGCCAGCAGCCCGACAGCCCAAGCCAAAAACATTCAGTACTTC. This gives the protein CASSPTAQAKNIQYF.

This chain connects TRBV5-1 to TRBJ2-5; D might be TRBD2 (6 bases). The CDR3 consists of 18 residues. Germline values: CDR1 SGHRS, CDR2 YFSETQ. V gave up 3 bases and J gave up 4 bases, with 25 bases separating them. This chain's CDR3 is CASSSSPPTIRDSETQYF. DNA of the CDR3: TGCGCCAGCAGCTCGTCCCCTCCCACGATCCGGGACTCAGAGACCCAGTACTTC.

The J gene is TRBJ2-2, the V gene TRBV25-1; TRBD2 agrees at 12 bases. The germline CDR1 and CDR2 sequences are MGHDK and SYGVNS. The CDR3 sequence is 16 residues long. The trim removed 4 bases at V and 3 bases at J, leaving 3 bases unmatched. The CDR3, as DNA: TGTGCCAGCAGTGGGTGGACTAGCGGGGACACCGGGGAGCTGTTTTTT. This translates into CASSGWTSGDTGELFF.

The chain couples TRBV7-9 to TRBJ2-7; 7 nucleotides line up with TRBD1. This CDR3 is built from 15 residues. Per the germline V gene, CDR1 is SEHNR and CDR2 is FQNEAQ (reference sequence). With 6 bases clipped from V and 3 bases from J, the junction kept 11 bases outside the gene matches. As DNA, the CDR3 is TGTGCCAGCAGTACCGGACAGGCTGCGGTCTACGAGCAGTACGTC. Encoded protein: CASSTGQAAVYEQYV.

This clonotype was seen a few times. The chain couples TRBV7-3 to TRBJ2-1; TRBD2 might be the D (5 bases). Germline values: CDR1 SGHTA, CDR2 FQGTGA. Trimming removed 2 bases at V and 4 bases at J, with 12 bases between. The CDR3 length is 15 residues. The CDR3 DNA reads as TGTGCCAGCAGCTTATGGAGCGGTGATTACAATGAGCAGTTCTTC. Amino acids: CASSLWSGDYNEQFF.

This clonotype was recorded at least ten times. The genes are TRBV5-5 and TRBJ2-7, with TRBD1 as a possible D gene (6 bases). The CDR3 extends over 14 amino acids. Germline V gene sequence: CDR1 SGHKS, CDR2 YYEKEE (reference sequence). V lost 2 bases and J lost 0, with 9 bases in between. The CDR3: CASSFTGSSYEQYV. The CDR3 coding sequence is TGTGCCAGCAGCTTTACAGGGAGCTCCTACGAGCAGTACGTC.

The chain employs TRBV7-9 and TRBJ2-7, with D possibly TRBD2 on 5 matching bases. The germline CDR1 and CDR2 sequences are SEHNR and FQNEAQ (reference sequence). This CDR3 has 13 residues. V lost 5 bases, J lost 5 bases, and 13 bases lay in between. The CDR3 reads CASSRAGGHEQYF. The CDR3 coding sequence is TGTGCCAGCAGCCGAGCCGGAGGTCACGAGCAGTACTTC. The full variable domain, rest sourced from reference TRBV7-9 and TRBJ2-7, is DTGVSQNPRHKITKRGQNVTFRCDPISEHNRLYWYRQTLGQGPEFLTYFQNEAQLEKSRLLSDRFSAERPKGSFSTLEIQRTEQGDSAMYLCASSRAGGHEQYFGPGTRLTVT.

About this clonotype: It may be a read error: a sequence one base away is much more abundant. This chain links TRBV10-3 with TRBJ2-1; TRBD2 matches at 7 bases. Looked up from germline, CDR1 is ENHRY and CDR2 is SYGVKD. CDR3 length: 22 residues. The CDR3 DNA sequence: TGTGCCATCAGTGAGTCTCGGTCCTCAGGGTCCAGAGCGGGATCTTTCTACAATGGGCAGTTCTTC. Amino acids: CAISESRSSGSRAGSFYNGQFF.

The chain joins TRBV11-2 to TRBJ2-5; 7 nucleotides align to TRBD2. Trimming at V came to 1 base and at J to 5 bases, leaving 7 bases not matched to a gene. This CDR3 comprises 15 residues. CDR1 and CDR2 from the germline V gene are SGHAT and FQNNGV. In DNA form, the CDR3 reads TGTGCCAGCAGCTTAGGGGAGGGGTCTTGGGAGACCCAGTACTTC. Translating it yields CASSLGEGSWETQYF.

This clonotype was observed at least ten times. This sequence joins TRBV9 and TRBJ1-1; TRBD1 matches at 8 bases. The CDR3 is made up of 16 amino acids. J was trimmed by 4 bases and V by 3 bases; bases with no gene match: 11. CDR1 SGDLS and CDR2 YYNGEE come from the germline V gene. This chain's CDR3 is CASSAHRTGSGTEAFF. CDR3 bases: TGTGCCAGCAGCGCACATAGGACAGGGAGTGGCACTGAAGCTTTCTTT.